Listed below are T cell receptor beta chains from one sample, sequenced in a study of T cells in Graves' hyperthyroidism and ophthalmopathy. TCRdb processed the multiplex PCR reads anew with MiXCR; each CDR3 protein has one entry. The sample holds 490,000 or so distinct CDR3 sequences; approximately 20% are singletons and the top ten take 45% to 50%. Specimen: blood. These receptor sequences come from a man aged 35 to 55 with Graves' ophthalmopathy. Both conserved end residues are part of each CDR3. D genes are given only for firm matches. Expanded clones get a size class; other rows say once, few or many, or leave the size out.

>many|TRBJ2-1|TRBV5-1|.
CASSLDGVTYNEQFF
TGCGCCAGCAGCTTGGACGGTGTTACCTACAATGAGCAGTTCTTC
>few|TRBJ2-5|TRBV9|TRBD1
CASSAGTGGAETQYF
TGTGCCAGCAGCGCCGGGACAGGGGGCGCGGAGACCCAGTACTTC
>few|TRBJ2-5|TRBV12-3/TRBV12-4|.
CASSRRDGPETQYF
TGTGCCAGCAGCCGTCGGGACGGGCCAGAGACCCAGTACTTC
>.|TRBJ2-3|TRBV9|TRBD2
CASSIPRLAGEISTDTQYF
TGTGCCAGCAGCATCCCGAGACTAGCGGGGGAGATTAGCACAGATACGCAGTATTTT
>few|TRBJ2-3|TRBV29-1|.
CSVPPPESSTDTQYF
TGCAGCGTCCCACCCCCCGAGTCTAGCACAGATACGCAGTATTTT
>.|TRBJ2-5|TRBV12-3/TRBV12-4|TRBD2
CASSLATSDLGTQYF
TGTGCCAGCAGTTTAGCGACTAGCGATCTGGGGACCCAGTACTTC
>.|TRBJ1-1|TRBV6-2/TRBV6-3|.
CASSYGDVLNTEAFF
TGTGCCAGCAGTTACGGGGACGTTCTGAACACTGAAGCTTTCTTT
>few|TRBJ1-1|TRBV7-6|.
CASSLIGTDTEAFF
TGTGCCAGCAGCCTTATAGGGACGGACACTGAAGCTTTCTTT
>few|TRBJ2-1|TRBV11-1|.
CASSLAGHSHWFF
TGTGCCAGCAGCTTAGCGGGGCACTCTCATTGGTTCTTC
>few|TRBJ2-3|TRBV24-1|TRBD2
CATSDAGVGTDTQYF
TGTGCCACCAGTGATGCGGGAGTAGGGACAGATACGCAGTATTTT
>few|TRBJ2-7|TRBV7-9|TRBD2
CASSLRLAGGKEQYF
TGTGCCAGCAGCCTGCGACTAGCGGGAGGTAAAGAGCAGTACTTC
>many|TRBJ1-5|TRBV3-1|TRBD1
CASSQDSGTGNQPQHF
TGTGCCAGCAGCCAAGATTCGGGGACAGGGAATCAGCCCCAGCATTTT
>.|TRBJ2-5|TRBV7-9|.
CASSLTAGWETQYF
TGTGCCAGCAGCTTAACCGCGGGTTGGGAGACCCAGTACTTC
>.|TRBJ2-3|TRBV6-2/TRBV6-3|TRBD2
CASSYRGGGSDTQYF
TGTGCCAGCAGTTACCGCGGCGGGGGGTCAGATACGCAGTATTTT
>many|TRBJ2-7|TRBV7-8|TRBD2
CASSSAGTSGRYEQYF
TGTGCCAGCAGTTCGGCCGGGACTAGCGGGAGATACGAGCAGTACTTC
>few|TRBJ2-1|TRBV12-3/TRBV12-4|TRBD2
CASSSRTGLAGKNEQFF
TGTGCCAGCAGCTCTAGGACGGGACTAGCGGGAAAGAATGAGCAGTTCTTC
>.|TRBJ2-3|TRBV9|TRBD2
CASSEPGLAGDAQYF
TGTGCCAGCAGCGAACCGGGACTAGCGGGAGATGCGCAGTATTTT
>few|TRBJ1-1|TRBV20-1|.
CSVTPGNTEAFF
TGCAGTGTAACCCCCGGGAACACTGAAGCTTTCTTT
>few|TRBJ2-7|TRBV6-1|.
CASSEAWGEAYEQYF
TGTGCCAGCAGTGAAGCGTGGGGCGAAGCCTACGAGCAGTACTTC
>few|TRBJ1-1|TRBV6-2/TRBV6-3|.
CASTKTRQAVNTEAFF
TGTGCCAGCACCAAGACCCGCCAGGCAGTGAACACTGAAGCTTTCTTT
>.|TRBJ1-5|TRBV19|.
CASSIDLANQPQHF
TGTGCCAGTAGTATAGATCTCGCGAATCAGCCCCAGCATTTT
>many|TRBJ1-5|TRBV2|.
CASSLTSTGNQPQHF
TGTGCCAGCAGTCTGACATCCACGGGCAATCAGCCCCAGCATTTT
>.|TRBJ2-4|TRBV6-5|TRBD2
CASSYQREGVAKNIQYF
TGTGCCAGCAGTTACCAGCGGGAGGGCGTAGCCAAAAACATTCAGTACTTC
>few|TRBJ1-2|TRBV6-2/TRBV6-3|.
CASSYGVHYGYTF
TGTGCCAGCAGTTATGGGGTTCACTATGGCTACACCTTC
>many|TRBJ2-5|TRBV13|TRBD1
CASSEQGYQETQYF
TGTGCCAGCAGCGAACAGGGGTACCAAGAGACCCAGTACTTC
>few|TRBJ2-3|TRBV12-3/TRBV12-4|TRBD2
CASGNIAGGTDTQYF
TGTGCCAGCGGTAACATAGCGGGGGGAACAGATACGCAGTATTTT
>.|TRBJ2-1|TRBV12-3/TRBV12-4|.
CASMGVGREQFF
TGTGCCAGCATGGGGGTAGGTCGCGAGCAGTTCTTC
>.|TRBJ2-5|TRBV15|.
CATSRGTTGQIQETQYF
TGTGCCACCAGCAGAGGGACCACAGGACAAATACAAGAGACCCAGTACTTC
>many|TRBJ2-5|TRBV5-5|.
CASSFSASTETQYF
TGTGCCAGCAGCTTTTCGGCCTCCACAGAGACCCAGTACTTC
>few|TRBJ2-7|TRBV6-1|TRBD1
CASSSLLQGANEQYF
TGTGCCAGCAGTTCCCTCTTACAGGGGGCGAACGAGCAGTACTTC
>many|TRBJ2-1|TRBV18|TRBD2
CASSPWTSGSSYNEQFF
TGTGCCAGCTCACCCTGGACTAGCGGGAGTTCCTACAATGAGCAGTTCTTC
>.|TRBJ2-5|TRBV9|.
CASSVSGVIKETQYF
TGTGCCAGCAGCGTCTCGGGAGTAATTAAGGAGACCCAGTACTTC
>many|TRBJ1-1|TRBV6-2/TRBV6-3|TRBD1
CASRRGQGITVNTEAFF
TGTGCCAGCAGAAGGGGACAGGGTATAACGGTGAACACTGAAGCTTTCTTT
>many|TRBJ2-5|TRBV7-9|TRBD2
CASSSLEGGPTETQYF
TGTGCCAGCAGCAGTTTGGAGGGAGGGCCGACGGAGACCCAGTACTTC
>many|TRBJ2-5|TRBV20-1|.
CSAPIGTLLFGVQETQYF
TGCAGCGCACCCATTGGGACACTGCTCTTTGGGGTCCAAGAGACCCAGTACTTC
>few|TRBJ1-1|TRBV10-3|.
CAISERTPVNTEAFF
TGTGCCATCAGTGAGAGGACCCCCGTGAACACTGAAGCTTTCTTT
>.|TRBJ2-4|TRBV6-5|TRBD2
CASSYRTGRRENIQYF
TGTGCCAGCAGTTACAGGACCGGGAGGAGGGAAAACATTCAGTACTTC
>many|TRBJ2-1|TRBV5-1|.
CASSFPGKNEQFF
TGCGCCAGCAGCTTTCCAGGGAAGAATGAGCAGTTCTTC
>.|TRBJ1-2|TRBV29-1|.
CSVEGTVYGYTF
TGCAGCGTTGAAGGGACAGTCTATGGCTACACCTTC
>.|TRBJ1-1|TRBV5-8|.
CASSSSPGGVWTEAFF
TGTGCCAGCAGCTCCAGCCCAGGTGGGGTCTGGACTGAAGCTTTCTTT
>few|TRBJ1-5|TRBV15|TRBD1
CATSSGAGTGNQPQHF
TGTGCCACCAGCAGTGGAGCCGGGACAGGCAATCAGCCCCAGCATTTT
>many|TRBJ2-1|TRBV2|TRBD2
CASSELSRLAGDDEQFF
TGTGCCAGCAGTGAGTTGTCCCGACTAGCGGGAGACGATGAGCAGTTCTTC
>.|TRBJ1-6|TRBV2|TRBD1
CASRYGQGDSPLHF
TGTGCCAGCAGATACGGACAGGGGGATTCACCCCTCCACTTT
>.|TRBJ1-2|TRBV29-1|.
CSVARAKWNGYTF
TGCAGCGTTGCAAGGGCGAAGTGGAATGGCTACACCTTC
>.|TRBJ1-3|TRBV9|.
CASSVTDGLSGNTIYF
TGTGCCAGCAGCGTAACCGATGGGCTCTCTGGAAACACCATATATTTT